The rows below give T cell receptor beta chains drawn from one sample of a study of blood T cell repertoires in COVID-19. Sequencing used immunoSEQ multiplex PCR; TCRdb keeps in-frame clones, though not all of them. This table holds 150,000 to 200,000 clones, more than 75% found once. The sequencing input was PBMCs or T cells enriched from blood (not recorded which). The receptor source for this set is a woman in her forties or fifties with acute COVID-19. CDR3s include the opening cysteine and the closing phenylalanine or tryptophan. The order of the fields is clone size, D gene, J gene, V gene, CDR3 DNA, CDR3 protein. A D gene is named only where the DNA matches it firmly. A clone size is listed for some rows: how often the clone was seen (once, few, many), or a class if it is expanded.

- - TRBJ2-1 TRBV7-8 TGTGCCAGCAGCCCGAGGGTAGCTTACAATGAGCAGTTCTTC CASSPRVAYNEQFF
- - TRBJ1-6 TRBV14 TGTGCCAGCAGCGTCGGATGGAGCTCCTATAATTCACCCCTCCACTTT CASSVGWSSYNSPLHF
- TRBD1 TRBJ1-4 TRBV30 TGTGCCTGGAGGGGTTGGGACAGGGGGGCTAATGAAAAACTGTTTTTT CAWRGWDRGANEKLFF
- TRBD2 TRBJ2-5 TRBV27 TGTGCCAGCAGTTTAAATAGCGGGGAGATCCAAGAGACCCAGTACTTC CASSLNSGEIQETQYF
- TRBD1 TRBJ1-2 TRBV6-4 TGTGCCAGCAGTCCCGGGACAGGCACCTCCGTCGCCGGCTACACCTTC CASSPGTGTSVAGYTF
- - TRBJ1-5 TRBV3-1/TRBV3-2 TGTGCCAGCAGCCAAGCGGGGTACAATCAGCCCCAGCATTTT CASSQAGYNQPQHF
once TRBD2 TRBJ2-2 TRBV9 TGTGCCAGCAGCGGAAGAATAGCGGGGGGACCACTGAACACCGGGGAGCTGTTTTTT CASSGRIAGGPLNTGELFF
- - TRBJ2-1 TRBV11-3 TGTGCCAGCAGCCCTACGACTGGTTACAATGAGCAGTTCTTC CASSPTTGYNEQFF
- - TRBJ1-1 TRBV10-3 TGTGCCATCAGTGAGGACAGGAACACTGAAGCTTTCTTT CAISEDRNTEAFF
- TRBD2 TRBJ2-1 TRBV29-1 TGCAGCGTTGAAGGCCTAGCGGGGAAAAGATACAATGAGCAGTTCTTC CSVEGLAGKRYNEQFF
- TRBD1 TRBJ1-5 TRBV5-5 TGTGCCAGCAGCTTGCGGGCAGGGGGTCAGCCCCAGCATTTT CASSLRAGGQPQHF
- TRBD2 TRBJ2-3 TRBV6-2/TRBV6-3 TGTGCCAGCAGCCCTAGCGGGGTTAGCACAGATACGCAGTATTTT CASSPSGVSTDTQYF
- TRBD1 TRBJ2-1 TRBV5-1 TGCGCCAGCAGCTTGGAAGGGACAGGGGGATTTAGATACGATGAGCAGTTCTTC CASSLEGTGGFRYDEQFF